The 14 T cell receptor beta chains presented below share a single source sample, sequenced in a study of blood T cell repertoires in COVID-19. Measured with immunoSEQ multiplex PCR; TCRdb has only the in-frame clones, and not every one. The repertoire has about 480,000 clones, 80% to 90% of them found once; the top ten carry roughly 0.84%. The specimen sequenced was peripheral blood. Source of these receptors: a man between 18 and 29 years old with COVID-19, enrolled during active disease.

V usage is TRBV9 and J usage is TRBJ2-1; 7 bases are shared with TRBD2. Germline CDR1 and CDR2: SGDLS and YYNGEE. Trimming at V came to 0 bases and at J to 6 bases, leaving 9 bases not matched to a gene. The CDR3 contains 16 residues. The CDR3 loop is CASSVADWGGFNEQFF. In DNA form, the CDR3 reads TGTGCCAGCAGCGTAGCTGATTGGGGGGGATTCAATGAGCAGTTCTTC.

The J gene is TRBJ2-7, the V gene TRBV7-2; D is perhaps TRBD2 (6 bases). The CDR3 spans 15 residues. The V end was cut by 5 bases, the J end by 1 base, with 15 bases between. Germline CDR1 reads SGHTA; CDR2 reads FQGNSA. The chain's CDR3 is CASSIIGSTSYEQYF. CDR3 bases: TGTGCCAGCAGCATCATCGGGAGTACATCCTACGAGCAGTACTTC.

The gene calls are TRBV20-1 and TRBJ1-2; no clear D. The CDR3 has 10 residues. The V and J ends lost 3 bases and 9 bases respectively, with 8 bases between them. Germline lookup yields CDR1 DFQATT and CDR2 SNEGSKA (reference sequence). CDR3 coding DNA: TGCAGTGCTAGCGCGGAGAGCTACACCTTC. This codes for CSASAESYTF.

This rearrangement joins TRBV7-3 to TRBJ1-4; possible D gene TRBD1, 5 bases. Germline V gene lookup returns CDR1 SGHTA and CDR2 FQGTGA. The CDR3 is 13 amino acids. V was shortened by 3 bases and J by 3 bases, with 5 bases between the two germline ends. This CDR3 is CASSLTANEKLFF. The CDR3 DNA reads TGTGCCAGCAGCTTGACAGCTAATGAAAAACTGTTTTTT.

This CDR3 reads CASSHRDYPTDTQYF. CDR3 nucleotide sequence: TGTGCCAGCAGCCACCGGGACTATCCCACAGATACGCAGTATTTT. The chain has TRBV9 and TRBJ2-3; TRBD2 matches at 7 bases. This CDR3 region has 15 residues. The ends lost 4 bases at V and 2 bases at J; junction bases unmatched: 7. CDR1 and CDR2 (germline): SGDLS, YYNGEE. The whole variable domain, remainder taken from reference TRBV9 and TRBJ2-3, is DSGVTQTPKHLITATGQRVTLRCSPRSGDLSVYWYQQSLDQGLQFLIQYYNGEERAKGNILERFSAQQFPDLHSELNLSSLELGDSALYFCASSHRDYPTDTQYFGPGTRLTVL.

This chain uses TRBV5-4 with TRBJ2-3; TRBD2 matches 13 bases. CDR3 length equals 16 residues. Germline CDR1 is SGHNT and CDR2 is YYREEE (reference sequence). The junction had 7 bases not matched to a gene; V was cut back by 4 bases and J by 5 bases. The CDR3, as DNA: TGTGCCAGCAGCACAGGACTAGCGGGGGCGATAGATACGCAGTATTTT. Its translation is CASSTGLAGAIDTQYF.

This chain joins TRBV5-1 and TRBJ2-1, with D hard to call. V dropped 4 bases and J dropped 7 bases, with 15 bases sitting between them. The germline V gene encodes CDR1 SGHRS and CDR2 YFSETQ. This CDR3 spans 14 amino acids. CDR3 loop: CASSRPTHGNEQFF. For the CDR3, the DNA is TGCGCCAGCAGCAGACCAACCCACGGGAATGAGCAGTTCTTC.

V usage is TRBV7-9 and J usage is TRBJ1-6; 7 bases map to TRBD1. The V gene's germline CDR1 is SEHNR and CDR2 FQNEAQ (reference sequence). The CDR3 runs to 13 residues. Trimming removed 5 bases from V and 10 bases from J; junction bases left unmatched: 5. CDR3 sequence reads: CASSPRTGSPLHF. CDR3 nucleotide sequence: TGTGCCAGCAGCCCCCGGACAGGCTCACCCCTCCACTTT.

DNA of the CDR3: TGTGCCAGCAGTGAACAGTTAAACACAGATACGCAGTATTTT. Protein product: CASSEQLNTDTQYF. V usage is TRBV2 and J usage is TRBJ2-3; D remains unclear. Trimming removed 2 bases at V and 2 bases at J, with 8 bases between. This CDR3 comprises 14 residues. Germline loops: CDR1 SNHLY, CDR2 FYNNEI.

V and J are TRBV30 and TRBJ1-3; perhaps TRBD1 as D (6 bases). Trimming cost V 4 bases and J 4 bases, with 11 bases left between them. Germline V gives CDR1 GTSNPN, CDR2 SVGIG (reference sequence). The CDR3 length is 13 residues. The CDR3 reads CAWTPGAGNTIYF. For the CDR3, the DNA is TGTGCCTGGACCCCAGGGGCCGGAAACACCATATATTTT.

This chain uses TRBV18 with TRBJ2-7, with D perhaps TRBD1 (6 bases). The CDR3 has 14 amino acids. From germline, CDR1 is KGHSH and CDR2 LQKENI. V lost 4 bases and J lost 4, with 14 bases in between. CDR3 in amino acids: CASSLSQGKYEQYF. In nucleotides, the CDR3 is TGTGCCAGCTCACTCAGCCAGGGGAAGTACGAGCAGTACTTC.

This clone came up once. The rearrangement links TRBV5-4 to TRBJ1-2; D is perhaps TRBD1 (5 bases). Germline loops: CDR1 SGHNT, CDR2 YYREEE (reference sequence). Trimming pared 2 bases from V and 0 bases from J, leaving 8 bases between. The length of the CDR3 is 14 residues. The DNA of the CDR3 is TGTGCCAGCAGCTTTGGGGGGACTAACTATGGCTACACCTTC. Protein: CASSFGGTNYGYTF.

A remark on this clone: Other DNA sequences in the same sample also yield this CDR3. The chain links TRBV3-1 (or the pseudogene TRBV3-2) to TRBJ2-7; 12 bases are a match to TRBD2. The CDR3 sequence is 14 residues long. Germline V gives CDR1 LGHDT, CDR2 YNNKEL (reference sequence). The V segment lost 4 bases and the J segment 2 bases; nucleotides outside the gene matches: 0. The CDR3 DNA is TGTGCCAGCAGCCCTAGCGGGGGGGCCTACGAGCAGTACTTC. Encoded protein: CASSPSGGAYEQYF.

The V gene is TRBV4-1, the J gene TRBJ2-7, with D tentatively TRBD1 (6 bases). Germline lookup yields CDR1 MGHRA and CDR2 YSYEKL. The V end was cut by 0 bases, the J end by 2 bases, with 11 bases between. This CDR3 contains 15 residues. In DNA form, the CDR3 reads TGCGCCAGCAGCCAAGATGCACAGGGCCCCTACGAGCAGTACTTC. It encodes CASSQDAQGPYEQYF.